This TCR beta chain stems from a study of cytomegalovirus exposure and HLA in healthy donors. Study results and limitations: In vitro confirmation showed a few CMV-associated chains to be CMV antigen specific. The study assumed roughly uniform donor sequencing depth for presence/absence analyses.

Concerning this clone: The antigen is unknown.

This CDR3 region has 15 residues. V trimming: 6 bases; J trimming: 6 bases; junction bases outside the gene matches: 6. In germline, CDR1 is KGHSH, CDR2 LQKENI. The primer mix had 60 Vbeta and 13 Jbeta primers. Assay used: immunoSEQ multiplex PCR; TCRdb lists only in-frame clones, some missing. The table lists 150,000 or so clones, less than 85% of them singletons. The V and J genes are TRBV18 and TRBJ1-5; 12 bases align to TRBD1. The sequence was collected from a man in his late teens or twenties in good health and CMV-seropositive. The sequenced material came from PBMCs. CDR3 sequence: CASSQGQGAIQPQHF. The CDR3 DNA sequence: TGTGCCAGCTCTCAGGGACAGGGGGCGATTCAGCCCCAGCATTTT.